The clone carrying this TCR beta chain was seen more than once but under ten times. The sample belongs to a study of blood T cells in healthy people across ages. V lost 2 bases and J 4 bases, leaving 18 bases between the germline ends. The CDR3 extends over 16 amino acids. Per the germline V gene, CDR1 is DFQATT and CDR2 is SNEGSKA (reference sequence). A J-beta primer mix and a sample-barcoded 5' primer were used in a second PCR of roughly 6 to 11 cycles. One entry per CDR3 protein, called by TCRdb with MiXCR from the 5' RACE reads. This table holds 700,000 to 800,000 distinct CDR3 sequences, roughly 43% found once.

The specimen sequenced was blood. The chain couples TRBV20-1 to TRBJ1-5; D is ambiguous. This TCR derives from a woman aged 60 to 75 in good health. The CDR3 DNA sequence: TGCAGTGCTAGACCTCCCAGGAGATCGGCTAATCAGCCCCAGCATTTT. Its protein product is CSARPPRRSANQPQHF.